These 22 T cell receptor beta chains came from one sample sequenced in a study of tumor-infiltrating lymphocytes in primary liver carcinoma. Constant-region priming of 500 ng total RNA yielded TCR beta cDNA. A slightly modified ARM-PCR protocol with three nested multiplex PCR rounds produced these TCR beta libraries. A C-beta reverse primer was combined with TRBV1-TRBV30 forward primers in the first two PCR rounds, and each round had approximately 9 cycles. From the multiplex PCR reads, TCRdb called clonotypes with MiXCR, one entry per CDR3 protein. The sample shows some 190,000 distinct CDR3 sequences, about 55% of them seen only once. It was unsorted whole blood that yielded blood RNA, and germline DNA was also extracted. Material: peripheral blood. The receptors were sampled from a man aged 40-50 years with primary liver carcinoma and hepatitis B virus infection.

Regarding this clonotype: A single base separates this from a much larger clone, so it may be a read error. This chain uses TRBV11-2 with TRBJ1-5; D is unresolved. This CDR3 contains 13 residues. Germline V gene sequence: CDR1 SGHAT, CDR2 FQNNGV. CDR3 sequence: CAGSSDITQPQHF. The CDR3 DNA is TGTGCCGGCAGCTCCGACATTACCCAGCCCCAGCATTTT.

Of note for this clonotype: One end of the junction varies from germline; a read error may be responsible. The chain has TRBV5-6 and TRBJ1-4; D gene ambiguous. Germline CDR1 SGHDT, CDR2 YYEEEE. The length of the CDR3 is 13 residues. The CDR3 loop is CTSSLSDREKLFF. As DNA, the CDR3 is TGTACCAGCAGCTTGTCGGACCGAGAAAAACTGTTTTTT.

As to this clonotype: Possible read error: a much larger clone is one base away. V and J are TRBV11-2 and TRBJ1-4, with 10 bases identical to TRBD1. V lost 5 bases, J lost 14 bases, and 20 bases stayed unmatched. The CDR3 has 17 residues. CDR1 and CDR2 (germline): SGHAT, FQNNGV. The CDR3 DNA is TGTGCCAGCAGCCAAAATAGGGACAGGGGATCCAAAGGGAATCTGTTTTTT. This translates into CASSQNRDRGSKGNLFF.

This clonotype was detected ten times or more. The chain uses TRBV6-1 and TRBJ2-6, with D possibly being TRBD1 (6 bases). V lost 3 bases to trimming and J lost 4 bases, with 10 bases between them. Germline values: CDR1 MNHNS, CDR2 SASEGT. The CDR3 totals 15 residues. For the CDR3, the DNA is TGTGCCAGCAGTGATGGGGGCGTCGGGGCCAACGTCCTGACTTTC. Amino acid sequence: CASSDGGVGANVLTF.

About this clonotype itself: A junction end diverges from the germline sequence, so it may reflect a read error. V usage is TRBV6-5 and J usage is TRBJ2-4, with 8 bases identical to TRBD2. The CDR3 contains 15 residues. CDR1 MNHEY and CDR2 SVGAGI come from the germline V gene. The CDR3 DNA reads TGTGCCGGCAGTTACTCGGGAGGGCAGCAAAACATTCAGTACTTC. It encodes CAGSYSGGQQNIQYF.

CDR3 nucleotide sequence: TGTGCCAGCAGTTACCTCGACGGCGGGAGGAGCACAGATACGCAGTATTTT. It is translated as CASSYLDGGRSTDTQYF. The chain couples TRBV6-6 to TRBJ2-3; 8 nucleotides agree with TRBD2. V lost 2 bases, J lost 0 bases, and 7 bases stayed unmatched. The CDR3 sequence is 17 residues long. Germline lookup yields CDR1 MNHNY and CDR2 SVGAGI (reference sequence).

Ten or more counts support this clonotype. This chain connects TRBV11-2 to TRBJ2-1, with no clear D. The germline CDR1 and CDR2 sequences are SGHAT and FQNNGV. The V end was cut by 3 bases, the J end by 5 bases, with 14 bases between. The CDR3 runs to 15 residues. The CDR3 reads CASSFATLLNNEQFF. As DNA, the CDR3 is TGTGCCAGCAGCTTTGCTACCTTACTGAACAATGAGCAGTTCTTC.

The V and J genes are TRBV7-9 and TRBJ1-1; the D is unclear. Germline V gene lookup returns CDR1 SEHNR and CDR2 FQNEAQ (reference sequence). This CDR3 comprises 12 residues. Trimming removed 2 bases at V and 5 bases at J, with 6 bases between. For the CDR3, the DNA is TGTGCCAGCAGCTTACCGGAAACTGAAGCTTTCTTT. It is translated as CASSLPETEAFF.

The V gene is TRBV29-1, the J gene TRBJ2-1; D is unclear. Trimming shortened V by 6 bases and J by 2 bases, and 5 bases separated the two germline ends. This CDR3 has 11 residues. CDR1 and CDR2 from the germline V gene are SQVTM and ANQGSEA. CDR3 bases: TGCAGCGTATGGACCTACAATGAGCAGTTCTTC. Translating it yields CSVWTYNEQFF.

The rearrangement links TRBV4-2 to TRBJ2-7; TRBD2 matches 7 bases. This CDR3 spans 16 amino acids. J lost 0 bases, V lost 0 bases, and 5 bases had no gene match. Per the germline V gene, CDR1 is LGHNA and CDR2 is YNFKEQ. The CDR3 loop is CASSQDSGGSSYEQYF. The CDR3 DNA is TGTGCCAGCAGCCAAGATTCCGGCGGGAGCTCCTACGAGCAGTACTTC.

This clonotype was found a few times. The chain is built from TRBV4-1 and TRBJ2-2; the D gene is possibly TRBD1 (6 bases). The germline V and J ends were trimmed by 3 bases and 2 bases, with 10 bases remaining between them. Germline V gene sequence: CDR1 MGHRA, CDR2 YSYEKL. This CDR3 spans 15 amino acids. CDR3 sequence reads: CASSQDSDNTGELFF. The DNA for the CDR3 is TGCGCCAGCAGCCAGGACAGTGATAACACCGGGGAGCTGTTTTTT.

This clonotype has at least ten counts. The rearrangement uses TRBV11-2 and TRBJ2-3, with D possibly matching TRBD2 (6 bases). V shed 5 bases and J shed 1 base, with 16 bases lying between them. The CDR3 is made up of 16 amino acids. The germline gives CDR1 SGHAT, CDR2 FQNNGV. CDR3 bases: TGTGCCAGCAGCGCCCGGGACTCCCGGGGCACAGATACGCAGTATTTT. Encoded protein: CASSARDSRGTDTQYF.

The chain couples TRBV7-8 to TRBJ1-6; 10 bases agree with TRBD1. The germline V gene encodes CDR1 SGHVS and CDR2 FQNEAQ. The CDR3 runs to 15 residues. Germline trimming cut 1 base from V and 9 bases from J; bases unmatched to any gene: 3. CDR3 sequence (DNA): TGTGCCAGCAGCTTAGGGGGACAGGGGAGTTCACCCCTCCACTTT. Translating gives CASSLGGQGSSPLHF. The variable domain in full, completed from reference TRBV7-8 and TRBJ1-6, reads GAGVSQSPRYKVAKRGQDVALRCDPISGHVSLFWYQQALGQGPEFLTYFQNEAQLDKSGLPSDRFFAERPEGSVSTLKIQRTQQEDSAVYLCASSLGGQGSSPLHFGNGTRLTVT.

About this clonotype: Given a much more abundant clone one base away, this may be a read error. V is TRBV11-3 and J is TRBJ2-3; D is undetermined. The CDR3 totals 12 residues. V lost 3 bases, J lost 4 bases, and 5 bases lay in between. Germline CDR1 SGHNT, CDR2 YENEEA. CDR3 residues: CASSFEADTQYF. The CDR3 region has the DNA TGTGCCAGCAGCTTCGAGGCAGATACGCAGTATTTT. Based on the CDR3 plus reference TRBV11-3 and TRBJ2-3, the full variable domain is EAGVVQSPRYKIIEKKQPVAFWCNPISGHNTLYWYLQNLGQGPELLIRYENEEAVDDSQLPKDRFSAERLKGVDSTLKIQPAELGDSAVYLCASSFEADTQYFGPGTRLTVL.

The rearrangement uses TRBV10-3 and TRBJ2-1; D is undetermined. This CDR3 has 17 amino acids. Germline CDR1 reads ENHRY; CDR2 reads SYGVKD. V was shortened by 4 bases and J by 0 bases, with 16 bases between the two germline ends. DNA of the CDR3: TGTGCCATCAGTGTGGGCGCGGCTGTTAGCTCCTACAATGAGCAGTTCTTC. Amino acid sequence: CAISVGAAVSSYNEQFF.

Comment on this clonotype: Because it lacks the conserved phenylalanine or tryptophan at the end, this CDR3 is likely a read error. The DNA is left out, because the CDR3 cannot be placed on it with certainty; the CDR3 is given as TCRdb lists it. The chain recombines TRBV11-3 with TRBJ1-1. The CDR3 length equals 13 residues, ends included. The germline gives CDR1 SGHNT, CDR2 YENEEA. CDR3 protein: CASSLESYTEPFS.

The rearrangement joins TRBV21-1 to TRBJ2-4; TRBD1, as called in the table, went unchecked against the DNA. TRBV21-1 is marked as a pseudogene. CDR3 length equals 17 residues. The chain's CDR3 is CASSNRTSGFAKNIQYF. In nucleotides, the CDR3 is TGTGCCAGCAGCAATCGGACATCCGGATTCGCCAAAAACATTCAGTACTTC.

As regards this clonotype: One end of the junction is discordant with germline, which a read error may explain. This chain's CDR3 is CAVSESDPLLFF. The CDR3 DNA follows: TGTGCCGTCAGTGAGTCCGACCCCCTGCTGTTCTTC. The rearrangement links TRBV10-3 to TRBJ2-1; D remains unclear. Germline lookup yields CDR1 ENHRY and CDR2 SYGVKD. CDR3 length: 12 residues.

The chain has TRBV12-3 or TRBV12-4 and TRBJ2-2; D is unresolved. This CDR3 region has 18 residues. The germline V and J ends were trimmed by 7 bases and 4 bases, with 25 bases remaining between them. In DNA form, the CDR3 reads TGTGCCAGCAATCTAGGAGAGGATAGACGGTATGGCACCGGGGAGCTGTTTTTT. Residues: CASNLGEDRRYGTGELFF.

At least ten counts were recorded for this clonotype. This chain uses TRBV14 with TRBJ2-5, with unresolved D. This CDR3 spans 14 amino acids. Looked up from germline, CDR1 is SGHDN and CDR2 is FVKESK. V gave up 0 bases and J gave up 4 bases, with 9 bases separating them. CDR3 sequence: CASSQEGLRETQYF. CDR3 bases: TGTGCCAGCAGCCAAGAGGGCCTACGAGAGACCCAGTACTTC.

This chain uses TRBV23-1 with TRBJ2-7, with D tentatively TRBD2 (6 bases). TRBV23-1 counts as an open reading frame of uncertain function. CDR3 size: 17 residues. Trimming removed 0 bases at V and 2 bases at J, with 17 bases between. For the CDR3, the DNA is TGCGCCAGCAGTCAATCGGCGAGCGGGCCCGTCACCTACGAGCAGTACTTC. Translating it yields CASSQSASGPVTYEQYF.

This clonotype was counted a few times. The CDR3 DNA reads TGTGCCAGCAGTTGGACAGTTTATAATTCACCCCTCCACTTT. Translated, it gives CASSWTVYNSPLHF. The chain uses TRBV6-5 and TRBJ1-6; maybe TRBD1 (6 bases). The V and J ends lost 4 bases and 4 bases respectively, with 8 bases between them. The V gene's germline CDR1 is MNHEY and CDR2 SVGAGI. This CDR3 comprises 14 residues.